This T cell receptor beta chain is from a study of T cell responses to AZD1222 COVID-19 vaccine. Study-wide findings and caveats: Most donors were white British, females outnumbered males, and clonal diversity was possibly underestimated. Samples come after the peak T cell response, not at day 14. Among spike-specific TCRs, nearly half reportedly target unmutated variant regions.

Assay used: immunoSEQ multiplex PCR; TCRdb lists only in-frame clones, some missing. The table shows 50,000 or so clones, with about 80% occurring only once. On this clone: Its antigen remains unknown.

V lost 1 base and J 3 bases, leaving 7 bases between the germline ends. Germline-derived CDR1 and CDR2 are SGDLS and YYNGEE. This CDR3 spans 13 amino acids. This rearrangement joins TRBV9 to TRBJ1-1; no reliable D call. The source was peripheral blood, collected 28 days after the second AZD1222 dose. The sequence was collected from an adult who received the AZD1222 COVID-19 vaccine. The CDR3 DNA sequence: TGTGCCAGCAGCGTACATGGGCACACTGAAGCTTTCTTT. As protein: CASSVHGHTEAFF.